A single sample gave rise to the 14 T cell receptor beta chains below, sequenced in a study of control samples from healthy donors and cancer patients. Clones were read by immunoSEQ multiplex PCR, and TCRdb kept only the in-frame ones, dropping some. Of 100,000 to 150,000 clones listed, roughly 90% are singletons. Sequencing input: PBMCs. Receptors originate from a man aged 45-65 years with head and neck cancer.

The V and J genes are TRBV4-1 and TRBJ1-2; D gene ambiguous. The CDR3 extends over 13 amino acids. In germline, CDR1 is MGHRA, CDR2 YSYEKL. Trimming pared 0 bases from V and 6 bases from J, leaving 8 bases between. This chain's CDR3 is CASSQEGSDGYTF. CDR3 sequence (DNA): TGCGCCAGCAGCCAAGAAGGTAGTGATGGCTACACCTTC.

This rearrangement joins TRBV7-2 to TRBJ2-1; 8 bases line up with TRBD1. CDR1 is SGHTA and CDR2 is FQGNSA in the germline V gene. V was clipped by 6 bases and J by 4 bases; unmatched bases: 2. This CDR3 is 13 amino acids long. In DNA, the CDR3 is TGTGCCAGCAGAGGGACAGGATACAATGAGCAGTTCTTC. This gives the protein CASRGTGYNEQFF.

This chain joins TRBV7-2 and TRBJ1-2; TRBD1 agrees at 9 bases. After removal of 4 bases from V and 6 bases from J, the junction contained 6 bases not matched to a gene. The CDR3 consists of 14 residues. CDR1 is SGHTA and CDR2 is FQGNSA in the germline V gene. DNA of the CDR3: TGTGCCAGCAGCTCTACCTGGGACAGGGATGGCTACACCTTC. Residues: CASSSTWDRDGYTF.

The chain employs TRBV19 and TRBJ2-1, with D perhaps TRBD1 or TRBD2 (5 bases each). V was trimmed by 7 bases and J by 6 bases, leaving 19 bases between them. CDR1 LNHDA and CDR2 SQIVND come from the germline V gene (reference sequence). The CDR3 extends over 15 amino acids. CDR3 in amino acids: CASIRRDAGPNEQFF. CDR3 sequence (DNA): TGTGCCAGTATTCGCCGGGACGCCGGCCCCAATGAGCAGTTCTTC. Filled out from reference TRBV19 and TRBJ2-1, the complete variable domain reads DGGITQSPKYLFRKEGQNVTLSCEQNLNHDAMYWYRQDPGQGLRLIYYSQIVNDFQKGDIAEGYSVSREKKESFPLTVTSAQKNPTAFYLCASIRRDAGPNEQFFGPGTRLTVL.

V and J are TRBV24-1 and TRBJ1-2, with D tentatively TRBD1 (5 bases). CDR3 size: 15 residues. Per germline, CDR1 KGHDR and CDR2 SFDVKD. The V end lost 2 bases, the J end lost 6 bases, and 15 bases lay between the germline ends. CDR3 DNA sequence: TGTGCCACCAGTGATTCCGTCGAAGCAGGGAATGGCTACACCTTC. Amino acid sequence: CATSDSVEAGNGYTF.

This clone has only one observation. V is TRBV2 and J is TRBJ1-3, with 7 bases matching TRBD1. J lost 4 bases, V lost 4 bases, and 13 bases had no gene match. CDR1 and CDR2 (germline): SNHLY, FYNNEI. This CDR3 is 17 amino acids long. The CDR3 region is CASSGLRRDSFGNTIYF. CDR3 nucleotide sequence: TGTGCCAGCAGTGGATTACGCCGGGACAGTTTCGGAAACACCATATATTTT.

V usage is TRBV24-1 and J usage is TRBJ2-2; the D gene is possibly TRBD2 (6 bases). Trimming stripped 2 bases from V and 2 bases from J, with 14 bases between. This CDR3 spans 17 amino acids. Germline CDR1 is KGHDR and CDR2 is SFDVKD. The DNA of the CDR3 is TGTGCCACCAGTGATTCCCTCGCGGGAATAAACACCGGGGAGCTGTTTTTT. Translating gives CATSDSLAGINTGELFF.

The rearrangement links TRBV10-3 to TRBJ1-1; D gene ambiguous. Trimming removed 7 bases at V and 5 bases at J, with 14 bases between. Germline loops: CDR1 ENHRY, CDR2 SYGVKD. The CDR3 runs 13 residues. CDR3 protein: CAITDGVGTEAFF. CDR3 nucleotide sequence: TGTGCCATCACAGACGGGGTAGGGACTGAAGCTTTCTTT.

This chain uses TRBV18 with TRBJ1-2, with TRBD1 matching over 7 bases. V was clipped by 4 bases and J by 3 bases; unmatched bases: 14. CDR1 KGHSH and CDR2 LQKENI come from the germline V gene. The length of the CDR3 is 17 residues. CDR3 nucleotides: TGTGCCAGCTCACTAACGTTCGGGGACAGAGAGCACTATGGCTACACCTTC. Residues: CASSLTFGDREHYGYTF.

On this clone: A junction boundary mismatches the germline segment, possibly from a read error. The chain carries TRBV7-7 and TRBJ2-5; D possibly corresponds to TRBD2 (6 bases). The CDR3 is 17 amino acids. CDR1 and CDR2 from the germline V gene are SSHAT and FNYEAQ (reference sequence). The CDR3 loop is CASSLAEGAGPSPTQYF. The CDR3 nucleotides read TGTGCTAGCAGCTTAGCGGAAGGGGCCGGGCCAAGTCCGACCCAGTACTTC.

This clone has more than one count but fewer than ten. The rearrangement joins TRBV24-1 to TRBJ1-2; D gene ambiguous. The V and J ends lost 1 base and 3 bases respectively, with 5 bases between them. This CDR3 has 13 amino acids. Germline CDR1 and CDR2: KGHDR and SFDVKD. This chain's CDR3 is CATSDLKDYGYTF. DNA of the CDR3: TGTGCCACCAGTGATTTAAAGGACTATGGCTACACCTTC.

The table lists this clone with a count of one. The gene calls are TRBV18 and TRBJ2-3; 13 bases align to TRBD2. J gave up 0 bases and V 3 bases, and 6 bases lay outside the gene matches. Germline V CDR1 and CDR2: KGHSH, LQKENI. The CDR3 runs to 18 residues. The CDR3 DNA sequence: TGTGCCAGCTCACCTCGGACTAGCGGGGGAGCTAGCACAGATACGCAGTATTTT. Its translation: CASSPRTSGGASTDTQYF.

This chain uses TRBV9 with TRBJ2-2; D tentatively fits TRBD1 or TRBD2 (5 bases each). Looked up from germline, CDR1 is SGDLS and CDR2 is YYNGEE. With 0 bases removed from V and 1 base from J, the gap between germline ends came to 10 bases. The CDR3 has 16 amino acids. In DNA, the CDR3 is TGTGCCAGCAGCGTAGGCCGTGGGGGGAACACCGGGGAGCTGTTTTTT. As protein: CASSVGRGGNTGELFF.

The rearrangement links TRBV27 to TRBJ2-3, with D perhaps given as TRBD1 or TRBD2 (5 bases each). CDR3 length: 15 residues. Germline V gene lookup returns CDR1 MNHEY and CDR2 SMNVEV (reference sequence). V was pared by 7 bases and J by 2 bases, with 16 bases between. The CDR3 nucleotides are TGTGCCAGCACCCCCGGGGCATACTACACAGATACGCAGTATTTT. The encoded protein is CASTPGAYYTDTQYF.